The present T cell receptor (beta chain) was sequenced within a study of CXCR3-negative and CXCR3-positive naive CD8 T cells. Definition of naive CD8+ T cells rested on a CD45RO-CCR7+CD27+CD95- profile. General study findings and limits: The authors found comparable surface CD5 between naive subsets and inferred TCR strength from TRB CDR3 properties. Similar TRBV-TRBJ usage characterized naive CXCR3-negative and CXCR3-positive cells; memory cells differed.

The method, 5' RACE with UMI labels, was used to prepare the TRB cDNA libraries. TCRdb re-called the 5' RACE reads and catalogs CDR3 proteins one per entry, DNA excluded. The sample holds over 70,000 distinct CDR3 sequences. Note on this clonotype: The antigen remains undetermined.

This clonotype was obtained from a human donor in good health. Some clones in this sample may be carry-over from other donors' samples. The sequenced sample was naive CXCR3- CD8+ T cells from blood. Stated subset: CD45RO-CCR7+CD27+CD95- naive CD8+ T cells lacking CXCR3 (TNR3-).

CDR3 sequence reads: CASSLFREGYTF. The chain combines TRBV28 with TRBJ1-2. CDR1 and CDR2 (germline): MDHEN, SYDVKM. The CDR3 is made up of 12 amino acids.